These 13 T cell receptor beta chains share one sample of origin, sequenced in a study of blood T cell repertoires in COVID-19. Clones were read by immunoSEQ multiplex PCR, and TCRdb kept only the in-frame ones, dropping some. The sample has more than 95,000 clones, around 88% seen once. The specimen was peripheral blood. These receptors all stem from a human donor in a cohort sampled during active COVID-19.

The gene calls are TRBV12-3 or TRBV12-4 and TRBJ2-5, with unresolved D. Deletions cut 3 bases from V and 5 bases from J, with 10 bases between. The CDR3 sequence is 13 residues long. The CDR3 protein is CASSFLVGETQYF. The CDR3 bases are TGTGCCAGCAGTTTCCTAGTCGGGGAGACCCAGTACTTC.

In DNA, the CDR3 is TGCGCCAGCAGCTTGGAGGGACAGGGGCAGGTTGACGAGCAGTACTTC. As protein: CASSLEGQGQVDEQYF. The chain is built from TRBV5-1 and TRBJ2-7; 10 bases are shared with TRBD1. The V gene end was trimmed by 0 bases and the J gene end by 5 bases; junction bases not matched to a gene: 8. Germline-derived CDR1 and CDR2 are SGHRS and YFSETQ. The CDR3 consists of 16 residues.

V gene TRBV29-1 combines with J gene TRBJ1-3; TRBD1 matches 7 bases. The CDR3 spans 14 residues. CDR1 SQVTM and CDR2 ANQGSEA come from the germline V gene. J lost 4 bases, V lost 4 bases, and 7 bases had no gene match. The CDR3 loop reads CSVVGTERGNTIYF. CDR3 bases: TGCAGCGTTGTGGGGACAGAACGGGGAAACACCATATATTTT.

This chain's CDR3 is CASSGNSGPQETQYF. The CDR3 DNA sequence: TGTGCCAGCAGCGGCAATAGCGGGCCCCAAGAGACCCAGTACTTC. The V and J genes are TRBV9 and TRBJ2-5, with TRBD2 matching over 7 bases. Germline V lookup: CDR1 SGDLS, CDR2 YYNGEE. This CDR3 comprises 15 residues. V lost 3 bases, J lost 1 base, and 6 bases stayed unmatched.

This rearrangement joins TRBV6-1 to TRBJ2-5; 7 bases align to TRBD1. Trimming cost V 2 bases and J 4 bases; bases outside gene matches: 13. CDR1 is MNHNS, CDR2 SASEGT, per germline. The CDR3 extends over 17 amino acids. The CDR3 spells CASSEIGARGLGETQYF. The CDR3 DNA sequence: TGTGCCAGCAGTGAAATCGGGGCCAGGGGGTTGGGAGAGACCCAGTACTTC.

This chain joins TRBV7-2 and TRBJ2-7; D call uncertain. The CDR3 totals 11 residues. Between the trimmed V and J ends, which lost 5 bases and 6 bases, there was a span of 8 bases. Germline CDR1 is SGHTA and CDR2 is FQGNSA. This CDR3 reads CASSPRREQYF. The CDR3 bases are TGTGCCAGCAGCCCCCGTCGCGAGCAGTACTTC.

The count of this clone is one. This rearrangement joins TRBV19 to TRBJ2-6; 10 bases agree with TRBD2. Trimming cost V 3 bases and J 3 bases; bases outside gene matches: 2. This CDR3 comprises 16 residues. CDR1 and CDR2 (germline): LNHDA, SQIVND (reference sequence). In nucleotides, the CDR3 is TGTGCCAGTAGTATTGTAGCGGGAGGTGGGGCCAACGTCCTGACTTTC. It specifies CASSIVAGGGANVLTF. Full variable domain (remainder filled in from reference TRBV19 and TRBJ2-6): DGGITQSPKYLFRKEGQNVTLSCEQNLNHDAMYWYRQDPGQGLRLIYYSQIVNDFQKGDIAEGYSVSREKKESFPLTVTSAQKNPTAFYLCASSIVAGGGANVLTFGAGSRLTVL.

J is TRBJ2-1 and V is TRBV19, with TRBD2 matching over 13 bases. V lost 7 bases to trimming and J lost 0 bases; unmatched junction nucleotides: 3. There are 16 residues in the CDR3. Germline V gene data show CDR1 as LNHDA and CDR2 as SQIVND (reference sequence). The CDR3 sequence: CASTRTSGSSYNEQFF. The CDR3 nucleotides read TGTGCCAGTACCAGGACTAGCGGGAGCTCCTACAATGAGCAGTTCTTC.

The chain has TRBV3-1 (or the pseudogene TRBV3-2) and TRBJ2-7, with D possibly being TRBD1 (5 bases). The V gene lost 1 base and the J gene lost 2 bases, with 15 bases spanning the gap. The CDR3 runs to 16 residues. Per the germline V gene, CDR1 is LGHDT and CDR2 is YNNKEL (reference sequence). In DNA, the CDR3 is TGTGCCAGCAGCCAAGCCGAAGGGGCGGAGACCTACGAGCAGTACTTC. This codes for CASSQAEGAETYEQYF.

This chain connects TRBV7-8 to TRBJ2-7; D is undetermined. Trimming left V 4 bases short and J 1 base short, with 11 bases between. The CDR3 length is 14 residues. CDR1 and CDR2 (germline): SGHVS, FQNEAQ. The CDR3 coding sequence is TGTGCCAGCAGCTCTTCAACTCCTTCCTACGAGCAGTACTTC. This sequence encodes CASSSSTPSYEQYF.

The chain joins TRBV25-1 to TRBJ1-6; D gene unclear. Trimming took off 6 bases at V and 11 bases at J, with 11 bases between the two ends. The germline V gene encodes CDR1 MGHDK and CDR2 SYGVNS. The CDR3 spans 12 residues. The CDR3 nucleotides are TGTGCCAGCAGGGGCCCTGGTGCACCCCTCCACTTT. Encoded protein: CASRGPGAPLHF.

V and J are TRBV24-1 and TRBJ2-5; perhaps TRBD2 as D (8 bases). This CDR3 has 15 amino acids. V shed 6 bases and J shed 2 bases, with 15 bases lying between them. Germline CDR1 is KGHDR and CDR2 is SFDVKD. As DNA, the CDR3 is TGTGCCACCAGTCCCCGGGAGGGGGCGCAAGAGACCCAGTACTTC. Protein: CATSPREGAQETQYF.

The chain uses TRBV6-5 and TRBJ1-2; TRBD1 agrees at 9 bases. The trim removed 4 bases at V and 8 bases at J, leaving 11 bases unmatched. CDR3 size: 15 residues. From germline, CDR1 is MNHEY and CDR2 SVGAGI. In DNA, the CDR3 is TGTGCCAGCAGTTGGGCGGACAGGGGATATTACGGCTACACCTTC. Encoded protein: CASSWADRGYYGYTF.